The 26 T cell receptor beta chains in this list originate from one sample, sequenced in a study of shared clonotypes between healthy human individuals. TCRdb's copy holds only in-frame clones and misses some; the assay was immunoSEQ multiplex PCR. Of about 2 million clones in the sample, roughly 94% were seen once. The sequenced sample was naive CD4+ T cells sorted from blood. As for subset: CD45RA+ positively selected. These receptors were obtained from a man younger than 35 in good health.

The V call is TRBV2, the J call TRBJ1-1; TRBD1 matches 8 bases. CDR3 length equals 14 residues. Trimming removed 7 bases from V and 4 bases from J; junction bases left unmatched: 8. Germline V gives CDR1 SNHLY, CDR2 FYNNEI. CDR3 sequence: CASTRTGSFTEAFF. The CDR3 coding sequence is TGTGCCAGCACTCGGACAGGGAGTTTCACTGAAGCTTTCTTT.

This clone was observed once. J is TRBJ2-7 and V is TRBV18; 10 bases align to TRBD2. Germline V CDR1 and CDR2: KGHSH, LQKENI. CDR3 length: 15 residues. V lost 2 bases to trimming and J lost 5 bases; unmatched junction nucleotides: 6. CDR3 protein: CASSPSPAGGNEQYF. The CDR3 bases are TGTGCCAGCTCACCATCCCCAGCGGGAGGGAACGAGCAGTACTTC.

In its sample, this clone was seen once. The J gene is TRBJ1-2, the V gene TRBV5-4; weak D call: TRBD1 (5 bases). This CDR3 region has 13 residues. The V gene lost 4 bases and the J gene lost 4 bases, with 11 bases spanning the gap. Germline assignment: CDR1 SGHNT and CDR2 YYREEE (reference sequence). The CDR3 coding sequence is TGTGCCAGCAGCGAAACGACAGCCTATGGCTACACCTTC. It codes for CASSETTAYGYTF.

Regarding this clone: Other DNA sequences from this sample encode an identical CDR3 as well. This chain connects TRBV9 to TRBJ2-3; no reliable D call. Trimming stripped 2 bases from V and 2 bases from J, with 6 bases between. Germline CDR1 and CDR2: SGDLS and YYNGEE. This CDR3 region has 13 residues. Here the CDR3 DNA reads TGTGCCAGCAGCGTCTCCCCCACAGATACGCAGTATTTT. It codes for CASSVSPTDTQYF.

V gene TRBV11-2 combines with J gene TRBJ2-7; possibly TRBD1 or TRBD2 for D (5 bases each). The CDR3 has 13 residues. The V and J ends lost 4 bases and 2 bases respectively, with 9 bases between them. Germline V gene lookup returns CDR1 SGHAT and CDR2 FQNNGV. The CDR3: CASSSQGPYEQYF. CDR3 bases: TGTGCCAGCAGCTCTCAGGGACCCTACGAGCAGTACTTC.

This chain links TRBV6-1 with TRBJ2-1; 7 nucleotides match TRBD1. Unmatched junction bases numbered 6, after V lost 6 bases and J lost 1 base. The CDR3 runs 15 residues. Germline loops: CDR1 MNHNS, CDR2 SASEGT. The DNA of the CDR3 is TGTGCCAGCAGAACAGGGGCCCTATCCTACAATGAGCAGTTCTTC. As protein: CASRTGALSYNEQFF.

The V call is TRBV9, the J call TRBJ1-1; D not resolved. V dropped 6 bases and J dropped 2 bases, with 17 bases sitting between them. This CDR3 has 15 amino acids. CDR1 SGDLS and CDR2 YYNGEE come from the germline V gene. CDR3 region: CASTPGQTINTEAFF. The CDR3 nucleotides read TGTGCCAGCACCCCGGGTCAGACAATCAACACTGAAGCTTTCTTT. Combining the CDR3 with reference TRBV9 and TRBJ1-1 gives the whole variable domain DSGVTQTPKHLITATGQRVTLRCSPRSGDLSVYWYQQSLDQGLQFLIQYYNGEERAKGNILERFSAQQFPDLHSELNLSSLELGDSALYFCASTPGQTINTEAFFGQGTRLTVV.

This clone has just a few counts. The V call is TRBV9, the J call TRBJ1-6, with a tentative D call TRBD1 (5 bases). The CDR3 runs 13 residues. With 2 bases removed from V and 13 bases from J, the gap between germline ends came to 13 bases. The germline gives CDR1 SGDLS, CDR2 YYNGEE. CDR3 coding DNA: TGTGCCAGCAGCGTGGGGCAAGCAGCTCCCCTCCACTTT. The encoded protein is CASSVGQAAPLHF.

The CDR3 nucleotides read TGTGCCGTCGGACTAGCGGGAGTTGACGAGCAGTACTTC. It translates to CAVGLAGVDEQYF. The V and J genes are TRBV6-1 and TRBJ2-7; 13 nucleotides match TRBD2. This CDR3 region has 13 residues. V lost 11 bases and J lost 5; bases outside the gene matches: 6. The germline V gene has CDR1 MNHNS and CDR2 SASEGT.

Remarks on this clone: The junction does not match germline at one end; this may be a read error. V and J are TRBV9 and TRBJ2-7; 7 bases map to TRBD1. The germline V gene has CDR1 SGDLS and CDR2 YYNGEE. The CDR3 consists of 13 residues. The CDR3 nucleotides are TGTACCAGCAGCTCCGACAGGGTAATCGAGCAGTACTTC. Protein sequence: CTSSSDRVIEQYF.

The chain links TRBV5-6 to TRBJ1-1; 7 bases agree with TRBD1. Unmatched junction bases numbered 17, after V lost 3 bases and J lost 3 bases. CDR1 is SGHDT and CDR2 is YYEEEE in the germline V gene. The length of the CDR3 is 18 residues. CDR3 sequence reads: CASSSIWRQGGGDTEAFF. CDR3 sequence (DNA): TGTGCCAGCAGCTCCATTTGGCGACAGGGTGGCGGGGACACTGAAGCTTTCTTT.

The CDR3 coding sequence is TGTGCCAGCAGTGCCCCGACCTACGAGCAGTACTTC. It translates to CASSAPTYEQYF. The rearrangement links TRBV2 to TRBJ2-7; D is unresolved. V lost 4 bases and J lost 2, with 6 bases in between. CDR1 is SNHLY, CDR2 FYNNEI, per germline. The CDR3 length is 12 residues.

The chain is built from TRBV11-2 and TRBJ1-3, with D tentatively TRBD1 (6 bases). The V gene's germline CDR1 is SGHAT and CDR2 FQNNGV. Trimming removed 0 bases from V and 4 bases from J, with 19 bases in between. This CDR3 has 18 residues. CDR3 protein: CASSLERMGGGSGNTIYF. The CDR3 DNA sequence: TGTGCCAGCAGCTTAGAAAGAATGGGTGGGGGCAGCGGAAACACCATATATTTT.

CDR3 in amino acids: CASRQGARETEAFF. The CDR3 coding sequence is TGTGCCTCAAGACAGGGGGCTAGGGAAACTGAAGCTTTCTTT. This chain links TRBV30 with TRBJ1-1; 10 bases agree with TRBD1. The CDR3 has 14 residues. V shed 7 bases, J shed 5 bases, and the junction held 10 bases outside the gene matches. Germline loops: CDR1 GTSNPN, CDR2 SVGIG (reference sequence). The whole variable domain, filled in from reference TRBV30 and TRBJ1-1, reads SQTIHQWPATLVQPVGSPLSLECTVEGTSNPNLYWYRQAAGRGLQLLFYSVGIGQISSEVPQNLSASRPQDRQFILSSKKLLLSDSGFYLCASRQGARETEAFFGQGTRLTVV.

The rearrangement links TRBV9 to TRBJ2-7; D gene ambiguous. Germline V lookup: CDR1 SGDLS, CDR2 YYNGEE. Deletions cut 3 bases from V and 3 bases from J, with 10 bases between. The CDR3 has 13 amino acids. CDR3 nucleotide sequence: TGTGCCAGCAGCGGTTGGAATGACTACGAGCAGTACTTC. As protein: CASSGWNDYEQYF.

This chain connects TRBV1 to TRBJ1-2. TRBV1 is given as a pseudogene. This CDR3 has 18 residues. DNA for the CDR3: TGCACCAGCAGCCAAGAGACTCGGGGGGTTCGACGTCACTATGGCTACACCTTC. Translated: CTSSQETRGVRRHYGYTF.

V and J are TRBV7-2 and TRBJ1-4; D might be TRBD1 (6 bases). V gave up 5 bases and J gave up 0 bases, with 10 bases separating them. Germline V CDR1 and CDR2: SGHTA, FQGNSA. This CDR3 is 15 amino acids long. CDR3 nucleotides: TGTGCCAGCAGCAAAACAGGGACAACTAATGAAAAACTGTTTTTT. Protein product: CASSKTGTTNEKLFF.

Notes on this clone: The germline gene is not matched at one end of the junction; a read error may be the cause. The chain recombines TRBV30 with TRBJ2-7; TRBD2 aligns across 7 bases. This CDR3 is built from 11 residues. The germline V gene encodes CDR1 GTSNPN and CDR2 SVGIG (reference sequence). CDR3 amino acids: CAWRGLRGVAF. The CDR3 bases are TGTGCCTGGCGGGGACTAAGAGGTGTAGCCTTC.

This sequence joins TRBV30 and TRBJ1-1, with a weak D call TRBD1 (6 bases). Between the trimmed V and J ends, which lost 3 bases and 5 bases, there was a span of 16 bases. The CDR3 spans 14 residues. Per germline, CDR1 GTSNPN and CDR2 SVGIG (reference sequence). As DNA, the CDR3 is TGTGCCTGGAGAACACAGGGATGGAGGACTGAAGCTTTCTTT. It encodes CAWRTQGWRTEAFF.

CDR3 in DNA: TGCGCCAGCAGTGAGGCAGGGGGCACGGAGACCCAGTACTTC. It translates to CASSEAGGTETQYF. The chain couples TRBV10-2 to TRBJ2-5, with 8 bases identical to TRBD1. Germline CDR1 WSHSY, CDR2 SAAADI. J gave up 5 bases and V 2 bases, and 4 bases lay outside the gene matches. The CDR3 runs 14 residues.

This chain connects TRBV28 to TRBJ2-2; the D gene is possibly TRBD1 (5 bases). Germline CDR1 and CDR2: MDHEN and SYDVKM. CDR3 length: 16 amino acids. The V and J ends lost 3 bases and 2 bases respectively, with 13 bases between them. Here the CDR3 reads CASSLWPGHNTGELFF. For the CDR3, the DNA is TGTGCCAGCAGTTTGTGGCCCGGACACAACACCGGGGAGCTGTTTTTT.

The J gene is TRBJ1-5, the V gene TRBV19; a weak D match, TRBD1 (5 bases). CDR3 length: 14 amino acids. Trimming left V 5 bases short and J 0 bases short, with 8 bases between. Per the germline V gene, CDR1 is LNHDA and CDR2 is SQIVND (reference sequence). The CDR3 is CASSDRHSNQPQHF. The CDR3 DNA is TGTGCCAGTAGTGACAGACATAGCAATCAGCCCCAGCATTTT.

The gene calls are TRBV10-3 and TRBJ2-7, with 10 positions matching TRBD1. There are 15 residues in the CDR3. The ends lost 2 bases at V and 6 bases at J; junction bases unmatched: 7. CDR1 is ENHRY, CDR2 SYGVKD, per germline. CDR3 residues: CAISERPGQGSEQYF. The CDR3, as DNA: TGTGCCATCAGTGAGAGACCGGGACAGGGGTCCGAGCAGTACTTC.

This clone has only one observation. CDR3 sequence reads: CASRPLLMNTEAFF. CDR3 DNA sequence: TGTGCCAGCAGACCTCTCTTGATGAACACTGAAGCTTTCTTT. V usage is TRBV27 and J usage is TRBJ1-1; D is unclear. The CDR3 loop spans 14 amino acids. The germline CDR1 and CDR2 sequences are MNHEY and SMNVEV (reference sequence). With 6 bases removed from V and 0 bases from J, the gap between germline ends came to 11 bases.

The chain is built from TRBV10-2 and TRBJ2-5; 8 bases are shared with TRBD2. This CDR3 spans 13 amino acids. From germline, CDR1 is WSHSY and CDR2 SAAADI. The trim removed 5 bases at V and 4 bases at J, leaving 3 bases unmatched. CDR3 in DNA: TGCGCCAGCAGTCCGGGGACTAGAGAGACCCAGTACTTC. Encoded protein: CASSPGTRETQYF.

The V gene is TRBV28, the J gene TRBJ2-7; weak D call: TRBD2 (6 bases). Germline V gives CDR1 MDHEN, CDR2 SYDVKM. Trimming left V 4 bases short and J 3 bases short, with 13 bases between. The CDR3 consists of 14 residues. CDR3 amino acids: CASSSPGLYYEQYF. Written as DNA, the CDR3 is TGTGCCAGCAGTTCCCCGGGACTTTACTACGAGCAGTACTTC.